Listed below are T cell receptor beta chains from one sample, sequenced in a study of PD-1 blockade in classical Hodgkin lymphoma. Profiled with immunoSEQ multiplex PCR; TCRdb holds only in-frame clones, not every one. The repertoire holds 55,000 to 75,000 clones, with 70% to 75% as singletons. The sample in question was peripheral blood mononuclear cells (PBMCs), obtained before the second cycle of nivolumab. These receptors all come from a human donor with classical Hodgkin lymphoma. CDR3s include the opening cysteine and the closing phenylalanine or tryptophan. Fields, in order: J gene, V gene, D gene, clone size, CDR3 DNA, CDR3 protein. D genes are given only for firm matches. Size values are once, few and many counts, or a class for expanded clones, and some rows have none.

TRBJ2-6 | TRBV5-4 | TRBD2 | NA | TGTGCCAGCAGCTTGAAGGTGGTAGCGGGAGTCTTACTTGGGGCCAACGTCCTGACTTTC | CASSLKVVAGVLLGANVLTF
TRBJ1-1 | TRBV9 | NA | NA | TGTGCCAGCAGCGTAGGACTCCCGAGAACTGAAGCTTTCTTT | CASSVGLPRTEAFF
TRBJ1-1 | TRBV5-1 | NA | NA | TGCGCCAGCAGCTTGGGAAGCCGGGCGAACACTGAAGCTTTCTTT | CASSLGSRANTEAFF
TRBJ1-4 | TRBV30 | TRBD1 | once | TGTGCCTGGGCCGGGACAGGGGCCACTAATGAAAAACTGTTTTTT | CAWAGTGATNEKLFF
TRBJ1-2 | TRBV6-5 | NA | NA | TGTGCCAGCAGTTGGGTAGGGGGCTATGGCTACACCTTC | CASSWVGGYGYTF
TRBJ1-1 | TRBV14 | NA | NA | TGTGCCAGCAGCCAAGTTACGGGACGGTGGAACACTGAAGCTTTCTTT | CASSQVTGRWNTEAFF
TRBJ2-7 | TRBV5-1 | TRBD1 | NA | TGCGCCAGCAGCTTGGGGGACAGGGCCGGCGAGCAGTACTTC | CASSLGDRAGEQYF
TRBJ1-4 | TRBV25-1 | NA | NA | TGTGCCAGCAGCCTAGGATTTAATGAAAAACTGTTTTTT | CASSLGFNEKLFF
TRBJ1-6 | TRBV30 | NA | NA | TGTGCCTGGACGACCTCACGGGGGGGCCGTTCACCCCTCCACTTT | CAWTTSRGGRSPLHF
TRBJ1-1 | TRBV2 | TRBD1 | NA | TGTGCCAGCATTAGTACAGGGGGCATTACTGAAGCTTTCTTT | CASISTGGITEAFF
TRBJ1-2 | TRBV2 | TRBD1 | NA | TGTGCCAGCAGTTGGCAGGGGGGATATGGCTACACCTTC | CASSWQGGYGYTF
TRBJ1-5 | TRBV30 | NA | NA | TGTGCCTGGAGGGAACAGTTTAGCAATCAGCCCCAGCATTTT | CAWREQFSNQPQHF
TRBJ2-1 | TRBV11-3 | TRBD1 | NA | TGTGCCAGCTCTAAGGGACAGGGTTTAGAGTCCTACAATGAGCAGTTCTTC | CASSKGQGLESYNEQFF
TRBJ2-7 | TRBV7-3 | NA | NA | TGTGCCAGCAGCTTCACAGGGTCCTACGAGCAGTACTTC | CASSFTGSYEQYF
TRBJ2-7 | TRBV9 | TRBD1 | once | TGTGCCAGCAGTGCAGGACAGGGCCCCCACGAGCAGTACTTC | CASSAGQGPHEQYF
TRBJ2-6 | TRBV5-6 | NA | NA | TGTGCCAGCAGCTTTAACCCTACCGGTGGGGCCAACGTCCTGACTTTC | CASSFNPTGGANVLTF
TRBJ1-2 | TRBV6-5 | NA | NA | TGTGCCAGCAGTACCGGATCCAACTATGGCTACACCTTC | CASSTGSNYGYTF
TRBJ2-7 | TRBV7-9 | TRBD1 | NA | TGTGCCAGCAGCCCGGGACAGGGCTACGAGCAGTACTTC | CASSPGQGYEQYF